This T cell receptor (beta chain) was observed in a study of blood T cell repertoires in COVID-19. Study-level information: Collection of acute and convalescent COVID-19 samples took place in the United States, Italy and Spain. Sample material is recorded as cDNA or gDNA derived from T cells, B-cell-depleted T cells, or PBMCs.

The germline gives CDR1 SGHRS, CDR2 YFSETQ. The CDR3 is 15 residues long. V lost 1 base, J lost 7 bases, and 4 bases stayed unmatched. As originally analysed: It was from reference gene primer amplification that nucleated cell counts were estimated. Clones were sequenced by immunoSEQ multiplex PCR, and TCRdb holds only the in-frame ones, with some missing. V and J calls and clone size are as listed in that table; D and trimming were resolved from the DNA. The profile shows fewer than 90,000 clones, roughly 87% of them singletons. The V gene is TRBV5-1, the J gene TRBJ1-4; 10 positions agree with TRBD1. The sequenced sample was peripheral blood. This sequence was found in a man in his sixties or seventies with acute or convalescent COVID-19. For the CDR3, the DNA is TGCGCCAGCAGCTTGTGGGGACAGGGGAGTGAAAAACTGTTTTTT. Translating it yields CASSLWGQGSEKLFF.